Presented here are 11 T cell receptor beta chains from one specimen sequenced in a study of early T cells in non-severe SARS-CoV-2 infection. One entry per CDR3 protein results from TCRdb running MiXCR on the 5' RACE reads. The sample gives about 48,000 distinct CDR3 sequences, approximately 9.8% of which show up once; roughly 8% is in the top ten. The sequencing input was whole blood. Receptor source: an adult who was a healthcare worker with PCR-confirmed SARS-CoV-2 infection or an uninfected control (not recorded which).

The chain is built from TRBV29-1 and TRBJ2-1, with a tentative D call TRBD2 (6 bases). Trimming shortened V by 6 bases and J by 10 bases, and 13 bases separated the two germline ends. Germline CDR1 reads SQVTM; CDR2 reads ANQGSEA. The CDR3 contains 11 residues. The CDR3 sequence: CSVTRGREQFF. The CDR3 nucleotides read TGCAGCGTCACCCGAGGGAGGGAGCAGTTCTTC.

This clonotype was detected only a few times. V gene TRBV4-2 combines with J gene TRBJ2-5; 11 bases agree with TRBD2. The CDR3 extends over 18 amino acids. V shed 0 bases, J shed 7 bases, and the junction held 13 bases outside the gene matches. Germline V gene sequence: CDR1 LGHNA, CDR2 YNFKEQ. CDR3 in amino acids: CASSQEGPGASGRLTQYF. The CDR3 bases are TGTGCCAGCAGCCAAGAAGGCCCTGGGGCTAGCGGGAGGTTGACCCAGTACTTC.

This clonotype was counted many times. The rearrangement uses TRBV3-1 and TRBJ2-5; TRBD2 matches at 9 bases. The germline V gene encodes CDR1 LGHDT and CDR2 YNNKEL (reference sequence). V was clipped by 4 bases and J by 3 bases; unmatched bases: 6. This CDR3 is built from 15 residues. The DNA for the CDR3 is TGTGCCAGCAGCCCGCGCCGACTAGCGGAAGAGACCCAGTACTTC. Protein: CASSPRRLAEETQYF.

This clonotype occurred a few times. This rearrangement joins TRBV3-1 to TRBJ2-3; 8 bases line up with TRBD2. This CDR3 has 15 residues. V lost 4 bases and J lost 2; bases outside the gene matches: 5. The V gene's germline CDR1 is LGHDT and CDR2 YNNKEL (reference sequence). CDR3 in amino acids: CASSLAGSLTDTQYF. The CDR3 DNA reads TGTGCCAGCAGCCTAGCGGGGAGCCTCACAGATACGCAGTATTTT.

This clonotype is termed medium-sized. The chain recombines TRBV29-1 with TRBJ2-2, with D possibly called TRBD1 or TRBD2 (5 bases each). Trimming took off 6 bases at V and 3 bases at J, with 8 bases between the two ends. The germline V gene has CDR1 SQVTM and CDR2 ANQGSEA. CDR3 length: 12 residues. The CDR3 DNA reads as TGCAGCGTGGGGGTCGACACCGGGGAGCTGTTTTTT. Translated, it gives CSVGVDTGELFF.

This clonotype showed up just a few times. The chain has TRBV20-1 and TRBJ2-7, with 11 nucleotides matching TRBD2. The CDR3 has 17 amino acids. The germline CDR1 and CDR2 sequences are DFQATT and SNEGSKA (reference sequence). With V trimmed by 0 bases and J by 0 bases, 7 bases remained unmatched. The CDR3 region is CSAREGLAGGSSYEQYF. The DNA of the CDR3 is TGCAGTGCTAGAGAAGGGCTAGCGGGAGGAAGCTCCTACGAGCAGTACTTC.

This clonotype was seen a handful of times. The rearrangement links TRBV4-2 to TRBJ1-1; maybe TRBD1 (5 bases). Germline V gives CDR1 LGHNA, CDR2 YNFKEQ. The CDR3 is made up of 16 amino acids. The ends were cut back, 0 bases at V and 0 bases at J, with 11 bases in the middle. CDR3 DNA sequence: TGTGCCAGCAGCCAAGATAGGGAGACAGTGAACACTGAAGCTTTCTTT. Amino acids: CASSQDRETVNTEAFF.

This clonotype was picked up many times. CDR3 bases: TGTGCCAGCAGTCCAATGGGAGGGGCGGACGAGCAGTACTTC. Its translation is CASSPMGGADEQYF. The chain carries TRBV28 and TRBJ2-7, with 7 bases identical to TRBD2. J lost 5 bases, V lost 5 bases, and 9 bases had no gene match. Per the germline V gene, CDR1 is MDHEN and CDR2 is SYDVKM. CDR3 length equals 14 residues.

This clonotype was counted at least ten times. The chain carries TRBV30 and TRBJ1-2, with a weak D call TRBD1 (5 bases). Germline CDR1 GTSNPN, CDR2 SVGIG (reference sequence). V was pared by 0 bases and J by 2 bases, with 10 bases between. The CDR3 contains 14 residues. The CDR3 coding sequence is TGTGCCTGGAGTGTAGGGCAGGGCAACTATGGCTACACCTTC. Amino acid sequence: CAWSVGQGNYGYTF. Drawing the rest from reference TRBV30 and TRBJ1-2, the complete variable domain is SQTIHQWPATLVQPVGSPLSLECTVEGTSNPNLYWYRQAAGRGLQLLFYSVGIGQISSEVPQNLSASRPQDRQFILSSKKLLLSDSGFYLCAWSVGQGNYGYTFGSGTRLTVV.

This clonotype appeared many times. The chain joins TRBV20-1 to TRBJ1-5, with 7 bases identical to TRBD1. The CDR3 contains 14 residues. Germline CDR1 is DFQATT and CDR2 is SNEGSKA (reference sequence). V lost 6 bases and J lost 6; bases outside the gene matches: 11. The CDR3 nucleotides are TGCAGTGCAGTATACCCCAGGGGGTCTCAGCCCCAGCATTTT. It encodes CSAVYPRGSQPQHF.

This clonotype was seen at least ten times. V usage is TRBV28 and J usage is TRBJ2-3; TRBD2 is a possible D gene (5 bases). Germline V lookup: CDR1 MDHEN, CDR2 SYDVKM. The CDR3 has 14 amino acids. Between the trimmed V and J ends, which lost 2 bases and 4 bases, there was a span of 10 bases. DNA of the CDR3: TGTGCCAGCAGTTTAGGTCCCGGGGCAGATACGCAGTATTTT. Its translation: CASSLGPGADTQYF.